This T cell receptor beta chain was sequenced for a study of post-analysis software for immune sequencing data. Looking at the study overall: Some patients lacked subtype; others had relapsing-remitting, secondary progressive or progressive-relapsing disease. Overall study findings and caveats: A significant reduction in normalized Chao1 diversity was observed in multiple sclerosis patients versus controls. Strong co-clustering by F measure was evident for samples that had been prepared in the same batch. TRBV segments more frequent in patients than in controls numbered five and included TRBV5-6, TRBV5-1 and TRBV20-1.

Trimming took off 0 bases at V and 10 bases at J, with 20 bases between the two ends. CDR1 SGHAT and CDR2 FQNNGV come from the germline V gene. This CDR3 region has 16 residues. To note about this clonotype: What it binds is not known.

Sequencing libraries made from TCR beta cDNA carried unique molecular identifiers. The source material, roughly 0.9 to 11 million T cells, gave rise to roughly 0.5 million cDNA molecules. TCRdb reanalysed the PCR reads using MiXCR and keeps one entry per CDR3 protein. The table includes around 700,000 distinct CDR3 sequences, 59% detected once. The gene calls are TRBV11-2 and TRBJ2-3; possible D gene TRBD2, 6 bases. This clonotype was obtained from a girl aged 2-10 years with multiple sclerosis. Sequencing was performed on blood. CDR3 loop: CASSLDRGTEVQPQYF. For the CDR3, the DNA is TGTGCCAGCAGCTTAGATCGAGGGACTGAGGTTCAGCCGCAGTATTTT.